One and the same sample provided the 14 T cell receptor beta chains below, sequenced in a study of T-cell memory formation after mild COVID-19. Using its own MiXCR run on the 5' RACE reads, TCRdb lists one record per CDR3 protein. Among tens of thousands of distinct CDR3 sequences listed, around 16% were seen once. Sequencing was performed on PBMCs or a T cell subset sorted from them (not recorded which). The source is a man in his late teens or twenties who had mild COVID-19 (a few samples of this study predate the infection). Cell type and time point are not known.

The V and J genes are TRBV2 and TRBJ2-7, with TRBD2 matching 13 bases. V lost 0 bases and J lost 6; bases outside the gene matches: 5. CDR1 SNHLY and CDR2 FYNNEI come from the germline V gene. The length of the CDR3 is 16 residues. CDR3 coding DNA: TGTGCCAGCAGTGAAGCGGGGACTAGCGGGGTGGCCGAGCAGTACGTC. It translates to CASSEAGTSGVAEQYV.

This clonotype was observed many times. The gene calls are TRBV12-3 or TRBV12-4 and TRBJ2-2; D is perhaps TRBD1 (6 bases). The CDR3 contains 14 residues. The V end was cut by 3 bases, the J end by 5 bases, with 10 bases between. The CDR3 here is CASSFSGETGELFF. The CDR3, as DNA: TGTGCCAGCAGTTTCTCAGGGGAGACCGGGGAGCTGTTTTTT.

A word on this clonotype: This may come from a read error, since a much larger clone is one base off. This chain links TRBV6-2 or TRBV6-3 with TRBJ2-7, with unresolved D. The CDR3 covers 14 residues. In germline, CDR1 is MNHEY, CDR2 SVGEGT. Trimming left V 2 bases short and J 7 bases short, with 15 bases between. The CDR3: CASSYGPVRWEQYV. The CDR3, as DNA: TGTGCCAGCAGTTACGGGCCAGTGCGATGGGAGCAGTACGTC.

The V call is TRBV2, the J call TRBJ2-3; D possibly uses TRBD1 or TRBD2 (6 bases each). CDR3 length equals 15 residues. The V gene lost 7 bases and the J gene lost 3 bases, with 17 bases spanning the gap. Germline values: CDR1 SNHLY, CDR2 FYNNEI. The CDR3 sequence: CASIRVGGVTDTQYF. The DNA of the CDR3 is TGTGCCAGCATTAGGGTGGGGGGCGTGACAGATACGCAGTATTTT. Drawing the rest from reference TRBV2 and TRBJ2-3, the complete variable domain is EPEVTQTPSHQVTQMGQEVILRCVPISNHLYFYWYRQILGQKVEFLVSFYNNEISEKSEIFDDQFSVERPDGSNFTLKIRSTKLEDSAMYFCASIRVGGVTDTQYFGPGTRLTVL.

The sample holds a few counts of this clonotype. The J gene is TRBJ2-5, the V gene TRBV29-1, with D possibly called TRBD1 or TRBD2 (5 bases each). Germline assignment: CDR1 SQVTM and CDR2 ANQGSEA. CDR3 length equals 13 residues. V shed 3 bases and J shed 7 bases, with 15 bases lying between them. CDR3 coding DNA: TGCAGCGTTGACCGTTGGGGGAGAGGGACCCAGTACTTC. Amino acid sequence: CSVDRWGRGTQYF.

This chain links TRBV9 with TRBJ1-6; a possible D gene is TRBD1 (6 bases). CDR1 is SGDLS, CDR2 YYNGEE, per germline. V gave up 4 bases and J gave up 14 bases, with 10 bases separating them. The CDR3 length is 11 residues. The DNA for the CDR3 is TGTGCCAGCAGCCCCGGGACATCCCTCCACTTT. This gives the protein CASSPGTSLHF. Looking up the rest from reference TRBV9 and TRBJ1-6 gives the full variable domain: DSGVTQTPKHLITATGQRVTLRCSPRSGDLSVYWYQQSLDQGLQFLIQYYNGEERAKGNILERFSAQQFPDLHSELNLSSLELGDSALYFCASSPGTSLHFGNGTRLTVT.

This clonotype came up a few times. This chain joins TRBV20-1 and TRBJ2-3; maybe TRBD2 (6 bases). Trimming removed 7 bases at V and 6 bases at J, with 29 bases between. Germline loops: CDR1 DFQATT, CDR2 SNEGSKA (reference sequence). CDR3 size: 17 residues. The CDR3: CSVNPTSLARSQDTQYF. In nucleotides, the CDR3 is TGCAGTGTAAACCCGACTAGTCTGGCCCGGTCACAGGATACGCAGTATTTT.

Many counts were recorded for this clonotype. The chain recombines TRBV7-9 with TRBJ1-2; maybe TRBD1 (5 bases). Per germline, CDR1 SEHNR and CDR2 FQNEAQ (reference sequence). V was trimmed by 4 bases and J by 8 bases, leaving 14 bases between them. The CDR3 sequence is 13 residues long. The CDR3 is CASSSSGTDGYTF. CDR3 sequence (DNA): TGTGCCAGCAGCTCCTCAGGGACGGACGGCTACACCTTC.

There are a few counts of this clonotype. This chain connects TRBV7-9 to TRBJ2-5; no firm D call. CDR1 and CDR2 from the germline V gene are SEHNR and FQNEAQ (reference sequence). The V end was cut by 2 bases, the J end by 5 bases, with 9 bases between. The CDR3 totals 13 residues. CDR3 residues: CASSLPLEETQYF. As DNA, the CDR3 is TGTGCCAGCAGCTTACCCCTTGAGGAGACCCAGTACTTC.

This chain uses TRBV5-6 with TRBJ1-2, with D unclear. Trimming left V 0 bases short and J 1 base short, with 16 bases between. The germline V gene encodes CDR1 SGHDT and CDR2 YYEEEE. This CDR3 has 17 amino acids. CDR3 bases: TGTGCCAGCAGCTTGGGGCCGGTAGGACTACTTAACTATGGCTACACCTTC. Protein sequence: CASSLGPVGLLNYGYTF.

This CDR3 is CASSHPGPLHF. For the CDR3, the DNA is TGCGCCAGCAGCCATCCGGGACCCCTCCACTTT. The V gene is TRBV4-1, the J gene TRBJ1-6; D is unclear. This CDR3 region has 11 residues. CDR1 and CDR2 from the germline V gene are MGHRA and YSYEKL. V was shortened by 3 bases and J by 12 bases, with 6 bases between the two germline ends.

The genes are TRBV6-2 or TRBV6-3 and TRBJ2-1; 7 bases are shared with TRBD1. The CDR3 is 14 amino acids. V shed 6 bases and J 10 bases; nucleotides not matched to a gene: 12. Per germline, CDR1 MNHEY and CDR2 SVGEGT. As DNA, the CDR3 is TGTGCCAGCAGCAGGACACAGGGGCGTAGGGAGCAGTTCTTC. Protein: CASSRTQGRREQFF.

This clonotype was picked up many times. The chain recombines TRBV20-1 with TRBJ1-5, with D perhaps TRBD1 (6 bases). The ends were cut back, 3 bases at V and 5 bases at J, with 14 bases in the middle. The CDR3 length is 14 residues. CDR1 is DFQATT, CDR2 SNEGSKA, per germline (reference sequence). The CDR3 spells CSASAGDRYQPQHF. The CDR3, as DNA: TGCAGTGCTAGTGCAGGGGATAGGTATCAGCCCCAGCATTTT.

This chain joins TRBV29-1 and TRBJ2-1; 7 bases are a match to TRBD2. Germline lookup yields CDR1 SQVTM and CDR2 ANQGSEA. The CDR3 covers 12 residues. With 8 bases clipped from V and 8 bases from J, the junction kept 9 bases outside the gene matches. The CDR3 protein is CSLRGGSDEQFF. For the CDR3, the DNA is TGCAGCCTTAGGGGAGGGTCCGATGAGCAGTTCTTC.